This T cell receptor beta chain was captured in a study of cytotoxic CD8 clonotypes in ibrutinib-treated CLL. TCR beta library input comprised roughly 2 micrograms of genomic DNA from cryopreserved PBMCs. A few counts support this clone. The antigen is undetermined. The repertoire was sequenced with immunoSEQ multiplex PCR; TCRdb's copy has only in-frame clones and lacks some. The sample has some 140,000 clones; about 85% are singletons. CDR3 length: 18 residues. The ends lost 4 bases at V and 1 base at J; junction bases unmatched: 12. Germline V gene data show CDR1 as SGHDN and CDR2 as FVKESK. Findings of the study overall: Higher clonality was seen at ibrutinib response and a return toward baseline at progression. Pretreatment clonality was elevated relative to age-matched healthy donors and paralleled circulating CD8+ T-cell counts. With treatment, public clonotypes, which were uncommon, either contracted or remained stable.

V gene TRBV14 combines with J gene TRBJ1-2; TRBD1 aligns across 10 bases. The TCR originated in a human donor with chronic lymphocytic leukemia. The sequencing here drew on PBMCs, taken after 24 months of ibrutinib treatment. CDR3 sequence reads: CASSLSRDRGRINYGYTF. The CDR3 DNA reads TGTGCCAGCAGCCTGTCCCGGGACAGGGGCCGAATTAACTATGGCTACACCTTC.